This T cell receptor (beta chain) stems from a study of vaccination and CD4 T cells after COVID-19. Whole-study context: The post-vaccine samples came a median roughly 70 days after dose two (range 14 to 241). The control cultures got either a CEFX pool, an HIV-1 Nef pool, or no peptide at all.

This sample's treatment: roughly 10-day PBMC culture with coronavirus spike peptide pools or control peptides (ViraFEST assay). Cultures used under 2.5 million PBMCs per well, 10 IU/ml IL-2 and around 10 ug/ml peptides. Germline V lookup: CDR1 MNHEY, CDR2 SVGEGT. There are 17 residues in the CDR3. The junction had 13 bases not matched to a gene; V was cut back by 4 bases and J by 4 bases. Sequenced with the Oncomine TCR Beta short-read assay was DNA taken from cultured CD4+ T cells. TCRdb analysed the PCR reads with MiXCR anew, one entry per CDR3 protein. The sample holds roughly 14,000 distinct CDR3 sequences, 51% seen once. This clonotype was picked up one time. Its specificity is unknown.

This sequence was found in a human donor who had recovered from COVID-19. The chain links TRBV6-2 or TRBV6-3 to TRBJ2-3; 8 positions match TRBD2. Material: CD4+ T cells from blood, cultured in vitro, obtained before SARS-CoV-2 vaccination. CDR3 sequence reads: CASSSLLGGRSPDTQYF. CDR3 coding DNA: TGTGCCAGCAGTTCCCTCCTTGGCGGGAGGAGTCCAGATACGCAGTATTTT.